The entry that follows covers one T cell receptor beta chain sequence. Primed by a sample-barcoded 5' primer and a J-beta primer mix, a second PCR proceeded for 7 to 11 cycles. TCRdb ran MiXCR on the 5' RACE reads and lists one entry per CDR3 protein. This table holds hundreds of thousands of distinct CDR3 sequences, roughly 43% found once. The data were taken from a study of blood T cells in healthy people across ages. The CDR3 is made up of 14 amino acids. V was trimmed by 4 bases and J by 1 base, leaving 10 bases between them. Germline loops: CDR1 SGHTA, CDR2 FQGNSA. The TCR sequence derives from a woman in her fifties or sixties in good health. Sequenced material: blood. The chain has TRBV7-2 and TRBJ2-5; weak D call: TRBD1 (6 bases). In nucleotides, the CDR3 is TGTGCCAGCAGCTCCCTGGACAGCCAAGAGACCCAGTACTTC. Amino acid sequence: CASSSLDSQETQYF.